Below, 16 T cell receptor beta chains from the same sample are listed, as sequenced in a study of blood T cell repertoires in COVID-19. The data were produced by immunoSEQ multiplex PCR, yet TCRdb's version contains in-frame clones alone and is incomplete. The sample lists more than 300,000 clones, more than 75% occurring once. Sequenced input: PBMCs or T cells enriched from blood (not recorded which). The source of these receptors is a woman aged 18-30 years who had recovered from COVID-19.

This clone was detected only a few times. The rearrangement links TRBV6-5 to TRBJ1-6, with TRBD1 matching 7 bases. CDR1 is MNHEY, CDR2 SVGAGI, per germline. CDR3 length equals 13 residues. V dropped 5 bases and J dropped 9; count of bases not matched to a gene: 4. CDR3 sequence (DNA): TGTGCCAGCAGTCTGGGACAGATTTCACCCCTCCACTTT. This gives the protein CASSLGQISPLHF.

The J gene is TRBJ2-5, the V gene TRBV7-6; TRBD1 matches 11 bases. The ends lost 4 bases at V and 7 bases at J; junction bases unmatched: 2. This CDR3 region has 13 residues. Germline-derived CDR1 and CDR2 are SGHVS and FNYEAQ. The CDR3 nucleotides are TGTGCCAGCAGCTCTGGGACAGGGGGGACCCAGTACTTC. Amino acid sequence: CASSSGTGGTQYF.

The chain carries TRBV9 and TRBJ2-1, with TRBD2 identical over 10 bases. The germline V gene encodes CDR1 SGDLS and CDR2 YYNGEE. V was pared by 3 bases and J by 0 bases, with 12 bases of the junction left unmatched. The CDR3 sequence is 19 residues long. The CDR3 here is CASSALSGLARYSYNEQFF. In DNA, the CDR3 is TGTGCCAGCAGCGCCCTATCGGGACTAGCGAGATACTCCTACAATGAGCAGTTCTTC.

This clone was counted between two and nine times. This sequence joins TRBV7-3 and TRBJ1-6; TRBD1 aligns across 9 bases. Germline CDR1 reads SGHTA; CDR2 reads FQGTGA. The trim removed 8 bases at V and 12 bases at J, leaving 5 bases unmatched. The CDR3 length is 12 residues. The CDR3 nucleotides read TGTGCCAGCGGAAACAGGGGGCAACCCCTCCACTTT. Its protein product is CASGNRGQPLHF.

The V call is TRBV7-9, the J call TRBJ2-2; 10 bases fit TRBD2. V gave up 5 bases and J gave up 0 bases; unmatched junction bases: 12. The germline V gene has CDR1 SEHNR and CDR2 FQNEAQ (reference sequence). The length of the CDR3 is 19 residues. As DNA, the CDR3 is TGTGCCAGCAGCCCTAGGAGTTCGGGACTAGCGTCGAACACCGGGGAGCTGTTTTTT. This gives the protein CASSPRSSGLASNTGELFF. Full variable domain (rest looked up from reference TRBV7-9 and TRBJ2-2): DTGVSQNPRHKITKRGQNVTFRCDPISEHNRLYWYRQTLGQGPEFLTYFQNEAQLEKSRLLSDRFSAERPKGSFSTLEIQRTEQGDSAMYLCASSPRSSGLASNTGELFFGEGSRLTVL.

This clone was picked up a small number of times. The J gene is TRBJ2-3, the V gene TRBV7-2, with TRBD2 identical over 12 bases. The trim removed 5 bases at V and 3 bases at J, leaving 6 bases unmatched. This CDR3 spans 16 amino acids. The germline V gene has CDR1 SGHTA and CDR2 FQGNSA. As DNA, the CDR3 is TGTGCCAGCAGCGCCCTAGCGGGGGGGCTTACAGATACGCAGTATTTT. Its protein is CASSALAGGLTDTQYF.

The chain recombines TRBV6-5 with TRBJ1-1, with 11 bases aligning to TRBD1. Germline trimming cut 6 bases from V and 5 bases from J; bases unmatched to any gene: 5. Germline-derived CDR1 and CDR2 are MNHEY and SVGAGI. CDR3 length: 14 residues. DNA of the CDR3: TGTGCCAGCAGGGGGGACAGGGGGATAACTGAAGCTTTCTTT. Amino acid sequence: CASRGDRGITEAFF.

The CDR3 spells CAWSVYGLREKLFF. The CDR3 nucleotides are TGTGCCTGGAGTGTATACGGACTGCGTGAAAAACTGTTTTTT. The genes are TRBV30 and TRBJ1-4; D is uncertain. The V and J ends lost 0 bases and 7 bases respectively, with 12 bases between them. The CDR3 runs 14 residues. From germline, CDR1 is GTSNPN and CDR2 SVGIG (reference sequence).

The chain joins TRBV7-6 to TRBJ1-1; maybe TRBD1 (5 bases). The CDR3 totals 15 residues. Germline CDR1 SGHVS, CDR2 FNYEAQ. V gave up 0 bases and J gave up 1 base, with 9 bases separating them. The CDR3 spells CASSLASGGNTEAFF. The CDR3 DNA is TGTGCCAGCAGCTTAGCTTCCGGGGGGAACACTGAAGCTTTCTTT. Complete variable domain (other parts from reference TRBV7-6 and TRBJ1-1): GAGVSQSPRYKVTKRGQDVALRCDPISGHVSLYWYRQALGQGPEFLTYFNYEAQQDKSGLPNDRFSAERPEGSISTLTIQRTEQRDSAMYRCASSLASGGNTEAFFGQGTRLTVV.

This clone showed up just a few times. The chain's CDR3 is CASSLKPPRYTF. The CDR3 DNA sequence: TGTGCCAGCAGCTTAAAGCCCCCCCGCTACACCTTC. The chain recombines TRBV12-3 or TRBV12-4 with TRBJ1-2; D not resolved. The ends were cut back, 6 bases at V and 9 bases at J, with 14 bases in the middle. This CDR3 is built from 12 residues.

This clone occurred once. The rearrangement links TRBV2 to TRBJ1-5; D is unclear. The CDR3 spans 13 residues. V was clipped by 2 bases and J by 15 bases, with 17 bases between them. Germline V gene sequence: CDR1 SNHLY, CDR2 FYNNEI. The CDR3 DNA reads as TGTGCCAGCAGTGAATTTGAAGGGAGTACTGGGCATTTT. Amino acids: CASSEFEGSTGHF.

This clone turned up a few times. This chain links TRBV7-9 with TRBJ1-4, with 10 bases lining up with TRBD1. CDR3 length: 14 amino acids. Germline V gives CDR1 SEHNR, CDR2 FQNEAQ (reference sequence). Unmatched junction bases numbered 5, after V lost 5 bases and J lost 8 bases. CDR3 in DNA: TGTGCCAGCAGCCAGGGACAGGGGAGGGAAAAACTGTTTTTT. It codes for CASSQGQGREKLFF.

The rearrangement joins TRBV11-2 to TRBJ2-7, with TRBD2 matching over 7 bases. The length of the CDR3 is 15 residues. J was trimmed by 2 bases and V by 5 bases; bases with no gene match: 9. The germline V gene encodes CDR1 SGHAT and CDR2 FQNNGV. The CDR3 nucleotides read TGTGCCAGCAGCCCCCGGGGAGCGGGGCCCTACGAGCAGTACTTC. This codes for CASSPRGAGPYEQYF.

The chain uses TRBV27 and TRBJ2-6; D is possibly TRBD1 (6 bases). V was clipped by 7 bases and J by 1 base, with 11 bases between them. Germline V CDR1 and CDR2: MNHEY, SMNVEV (reference sequence). The CDR3 totals 15 residues. CDR3 sequence (DNA): TGTGCCAGCACCCGAAGGGGGTCTGGGGCCAACGTCCTGACTTTC. Its translation is CASTRRGSGANVLTF.

This clone is a singleton in its sample. V and J are TRBV9 and TRBJ1-4; 9 bases are a match to TRBD1. With 3 bases clipped from V and 7 bases from J, the junction kept 7 bases outside the gene matches. Germline V CDR1 and CDR2: SGDLS, YYNGEE. CDR3 length: 15 residues. The CDR3 loop reads CASSASGTGTEKLFF. Written as DNA, the CDR3 is TGTGCCAGCAGCGCTTCCGGGACAGGGACTGAAAAACTGTTTTTT.

This sequence joins TRBV30 and TRBJ2-7; 10 bases fit TRBD2. Trimming took 4 bases from V and 3 from J; bases not matched to a gene: 15. This CDR3 contains 17 residues. Germline CDR1 GTSNPN, CDR2 SVGIG (reference sequence). Written as DNA, the CDR3 is TGTGCCTGGATCGGGGGACTAGCGTCTTCCCTGGGCTACGAGCAGTACTTC. Its protein product is CAWIGGLASSLGYEQYF.